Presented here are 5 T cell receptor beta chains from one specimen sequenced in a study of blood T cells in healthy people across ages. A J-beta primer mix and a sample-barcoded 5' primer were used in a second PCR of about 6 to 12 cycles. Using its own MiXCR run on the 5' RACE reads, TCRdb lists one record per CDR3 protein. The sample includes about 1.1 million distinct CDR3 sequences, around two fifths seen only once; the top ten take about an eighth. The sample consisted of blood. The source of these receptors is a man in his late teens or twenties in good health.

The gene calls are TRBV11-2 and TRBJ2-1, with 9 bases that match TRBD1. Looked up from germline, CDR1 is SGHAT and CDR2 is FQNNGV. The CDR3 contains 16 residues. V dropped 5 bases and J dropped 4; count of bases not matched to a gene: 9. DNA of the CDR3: TGTGCCAGCAGCCCCCTCACAGGGGGCTTGTACAATGAGCAGTTCTTC. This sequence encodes CASSPLTGGLYNEQFF.

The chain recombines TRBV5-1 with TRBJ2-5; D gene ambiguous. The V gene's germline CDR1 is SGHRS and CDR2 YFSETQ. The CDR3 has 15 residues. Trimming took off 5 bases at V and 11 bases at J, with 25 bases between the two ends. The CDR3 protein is CASRSDILINGEQYF. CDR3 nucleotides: TGCGCCAGCAGGTCCGACATCCTTATTAACGGTGAGCAGTACTTC.

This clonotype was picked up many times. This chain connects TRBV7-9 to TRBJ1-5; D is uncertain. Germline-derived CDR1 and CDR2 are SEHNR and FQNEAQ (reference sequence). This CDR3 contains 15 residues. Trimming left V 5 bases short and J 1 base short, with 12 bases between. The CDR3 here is CASSHYGGSNQPQHF. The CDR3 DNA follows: TGTGCCAGCAGCCACTATGGAGGGAGCAATCAGCCCCAGCATTTT. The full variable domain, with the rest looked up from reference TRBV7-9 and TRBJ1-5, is DTGVSQNPRHKITKRGQNVTFRCDPISEHNRLYWYRQTLGQGPEFLTYFQNEAQLEKSRLLSDRFSAERPKGSFSTLEIQRTEQGDSAMYLCASSHYGGSNQPQHFGDGTRLSIL.

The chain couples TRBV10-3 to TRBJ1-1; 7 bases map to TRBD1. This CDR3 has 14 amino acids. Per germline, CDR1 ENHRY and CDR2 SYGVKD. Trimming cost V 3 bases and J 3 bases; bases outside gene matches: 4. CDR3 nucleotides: TGTGCCATCAGTGAAACGACAGGGCACACTGAAGCTTTCTTT. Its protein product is CAISETTGHTEAFF.

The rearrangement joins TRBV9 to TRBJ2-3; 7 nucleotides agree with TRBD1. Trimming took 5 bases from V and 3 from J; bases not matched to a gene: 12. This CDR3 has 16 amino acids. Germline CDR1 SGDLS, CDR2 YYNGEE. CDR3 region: CASSARQGRMTDTQYF. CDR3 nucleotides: TGTGCCAGCAGTGCCCGACAGGGTCGTATGACAGATACGCAGTATTTT.